This entry lists 24 T cell receptor beta chains sequenced from one sample in a study of shared clonotypes between healthy human individuals. The repertoire was sequenced with immunoSEQ multiplex PCR; TCRdb's copy has only in-frame clones and lacks some. The sample gives about 2.4 million clones, 80% to 95% of which show up once; 0.36% is in the top ten. Sequenced sample: naive CD4+ T cells from PBMCs. Stated subset: CD45RA+ positively selected. The receptors here all came from a man between 18 and 35 years old in good health. Some clones in this sample may be carry-over from other donors' samples.

This clone was seen a single time. The CDR3 is CASSAQTSTYEQYF. Here the CDR3 DNA reads TGTGCCAGCAGCGCACAGACATCGACCTACGAGCAGTACTTC. The V gene is TRBV11-2, the J gene TRBJ2-5, with D uncertain. The DNA end is a closer match to TRBJ2-7, so the J assignment may be wrong. This CDR3 region has 14 residues. CDR1 is SGHAT and CDR2 is FQNNGV in the germline V gene.

The rearrangement joins TRBV11-2 to TRBJ2-5; possible D gene TRBD2, 7 bases. The CDR3 has 15 residues. In germline, CDR1 is SGHAT, CDR2 FQNNGV. Trimming shortened V by 4 bases and J by 1 base, and 13 bases separated the two germline ends. CDR3 in amino acids: CASSSYGGLQETQYF. The CDR3 DNA reads TGTGCCAGCAGCTCGTACGGGGGGCTCCAAGAGACCCAGTACTTC.

The chain uses TRBV5-6 and TRBJ2-2; no definite D call. Per germline, CDR1 SGHDT and CDR2 YYEEEE. The CDR3 is 16 residues long. V was clipped by 0 bases and J by 5 bases, with 14 bases between them. The CDR3, as DNA: TGTGCCAGCAGCTTGGGAGCGTACGTCCAAACCGGGGAGCTGTTTTTT. As protein: CASSLGAYVQTGELFF.

With regard to this clone: This CDR3 is also generated by other DNA sequences in the sample. The gene calls are TRBV27 and TRBJ2-7; possibly TRBD1 for D (6 bases). V shed 5 bases and J shed 2 bases, with 13 bases lying between them. There are 14 residues in the CDR3. The V gene's germline CDR1 is MNHEY and CDR2 SMNVEV (reference sequence). CDR3 amino acids: CASSLTGQPYEQYF. The DNA of the CDR3 is TGTGCCAGCAGTCTTACCGGACAGCCCTACGAGCAGTACTTC.

This chain links TRBV25-1 with TRBJ2-3, with 13 positions matching TRBD2. With V trimmed by 6 bases and J by 6 bases, 6 bases remained unmatched. CDR3 length: 15 amino acids. Germline assignment: CDR1 MGHDK and CDR2 SYGVNS. The CDR3 sequence: CASSGLAGVGDTQYF. The CDR3 region has the DNA TGTGCCAGCAGCGGACTAGCGGGAGTGGGGGATACGCAGTATTTT. The full variable domain, in which reference TRBV25-1 and TRBJ2-3 provide the parts outside the CDR3, is EADIYQTPRYLVIGTGKKITLECSQTMGHDKMYWYQQDPGMELHLIHYSYGVNSTEKGDLSSESTVSRIRTEHFPLTLESARPSHTSQYLCASSGLAGVGDTQYFGPGTRLTVL.

This chain links TRBV28 with TRBJ2-7, with TRBD1 matching 7 bases. V gave up 5 bases and J gave up 2 bases; unmatched junction bases: 12. Per germline, CDR1 MDHEN and CDR2 SYDVKM. CDR3 length equals 16 residues. CDR3 residues: CASSPMIGTETYEQYF. CDR3 nucleotides: TGTGCCAGCAGTCCAATGATTGGGACAGAAACCTACGAGCAGTACTTC.

This rearrangement joins TRBV27 to TRBJ2-1; D may be TRBD2 (6 bases). Germline CDR1 reads MNHEY; CDR2 reads SMNVEV (reference sequence). The CDR3 has 17 amino acids. V was clipped by 2 bases and J by 5 bases, with 19 bases between them. CDR3 amino acids: CASSLGGRIPLNNEQFF. CDR3 DNA: TGTGCCAGCAGTTTAGGAGGGAGGATCCCTTTAAACAATGAGCAGTTCTTC.

The chain employs TRBV7-2 and TRBJ2-7; 9 nucleotides match TRBD2. Germline CDR1 and CDR2: SGHTA and FQGNSA. J lost 0 bases, V lost 7 bases, and 13 bases had no gene match. This CDR3 is built from 17 residues. The CDR3 DNA sequence: TGTGCCAGCAAACGTGAATCAGCGGGAGGCCTCTCCTACGAGCAGTACTTC. Protein sequence: CASKRESAGGLSYEQYF.

V gene TRBV7-2 combines with J gene TRBJ2-5, with 7 positions matching TRBD2. The CDR3 totals 14 residues. The germline gives CDR1 SGHTA, CDR2 FQGNSA. V shed 1 base, J shed 4 bases, and the junction held 3 bases outside the gene matches. The CDR3: CASSLGRERETQYF. In DNA, the CDR3 is TGTGCCAGCAGCTTAGGGCGGGAGAGAGAGACCCAGTACTTC.

V gene TRBV9 combines with J gene TRBJ1-3; 9 nucleotides match TRBD1. This CDR3 contains 17 residues. Germline CDR1 and CDR2: SGDLS and YYNGEE. Unmatched junction bases numbered 7, after V lost 0 bases and J lost 3 bases. As DNA, the CDR3 is TGTGCCAGCAGCGTAGAGGGGGGACAGGGCTTTGGAAACACCATATATTTT. This gives the protein CASSVEGGQGFGNTIYF.

This clone was detected once. The sample holds other DNA sequences that translate to the same CDR3. The CDR3 loop reads CASSLGRLNTEAFF. CDR3 nucleotides: TGTGCCAGCAGTCTGGGACGGTTGAACACTGAAGCTTTCTTT. The chain uses TRBV27 and TRBJ1-1; weak D call: TRBD1 (5 bases). CDR1 and CDR2 from the germline V gene are MNHEY and SMNVEV (reference sequence). Deletions cut 5 bases from V and 0 bases from J, with 10 bases between. This CDR3 is built from 14 residues.

The V and J genes are TRBV27 and TRBJ2-7; the match to TRBD2 covers 8 bases. V shed 3 bases and J 7 bases; nucleotides not matched to a gene: 5. The CDR3 totals 13 residues. From germline, CDR1 is MNHEY and CDR2 SMNVEV (reference sequence). The CDR3 DNA is TGTGCCAGCAGTTTCTTTGAGCGGGGGGAGCAGTACTTC. This translates into CASSFFERGEQYF.

V and J are TRBV5-1 and TRBJ1-4; D is unresolved. The CDR3 runs to 13 residues. The V and J ends lost 1 base and 7 bases respectively, with 8 bases between them. The germline V gene has CDR1 SGHRS and CDR2 YFSETQ. The CDR3 nucleotides are TGCGCCAGCAGCTTGAGACAAGGTGAAAAACTGTTTTTT. Its protein is CASSLRQGEKLFF.

V usage is TRBV11-2 and J usage is TRBJ2-1; 8 bases line up with TRBD2. V lost 4 bases to trimming and J lost 7 bases; unmatched junction nucleotides: 9. The CDR3 totals 15 residues. Germline V gene lookup returns CDR1 SGHAT and CDR2 FQNNGV. CDR3 protein: CASSSSGLAGNEQFF. The CDR3 region has the DNA TGTGCCAGCAGCTCCTCTGGACTAGCTGGGAATGAGCAGTTCTTC.

This clone was detected only once. The chain is built from TRBV28 and TRBJ1-5; the D is unclear. The CDR3 contains 13 residues. Germline V gene sequence: CDR1 MDHEN, CDR2 SYDVKM. Trimming pared 8 bases from V and 5 bases from J, leaving 13 bases between. CDR3 sequence (DNA): TGTGCCAGCTTGGCACAACTGTATCAGCCCCAGCATTTT. Amino acids: CASLAQLYQPQHF.

This clone was observed a single time. The chain joins TRBV10-2 to TRBJ1-4; tentative D call: TRBD1 (5 bases). The CDR3 has 14 amino acids. The germline CDR1 and CDR2 sequences are WSHSY and SAAADI. V was cut by 8 bases and J by 7 bases, with 17 bases left in between. DNA of the CDR3: TGCGCCAGCGGCACCGGGACCTGGGTTGAAAAACTGTTTTTT. Protein product: CASGTGTWVEKLFF.

This clone has only one observation. This sequence joins TRBV7-2 and TRBJ2-1, with 7 positions matching TRBD1. The CDR3 runs to 17 residues. Looked up from germline, CDR1 is SGHTA and CDR2 is FQGNSA. Losses at the gene ends were 2 bases for V and 4 bases for J; bases not matched to a gene: 11. The CDR3 reads CASSLSVRDSLYNEQFF. The CDR3 nucleotides read TGTGCCAGCAGCTTATCCGTCCGGGACAGTCTTTACAATGAGCAGTTCTTC.

The chain carries TRBV6-5 and TRBJ1-3; D remains ambiguous. Germline V lookup: CDR1 MNHEY, CDR2 SVGAGI. V dropped 6 bases and J dropped 2 bases, with 11 bases sitting between them. The CDR3 totals 14 residues. For the CDR3, the DNA is TGTGCCAGCAGCTTCGCGGCAGCTGGAAACACCATATATTTT. Translating it yields CASSFAAAGNTIYF.

This clone has just a few counts. V usage is TRBV11-2 and J usage is TRBJ2-7; D remains ambiguous. CDR1 is SGHAT, CDR2 FQNNGV, per germline. V was cut by 6 bases and J by 5 bases, with 17 bases left in between. There are 14 residues in the CDR3. DNA for the CDR3: TGTGCCAGCAGAAGCAACGTTGGGGTCCACGAGCAGTACTTC. This gives the protein CASRSNVGVHEQYF.

The gene calls are TRBV27 and TRBJ1-5; a weak D match, TRBD1 (5 bases). The germline V gene has CDR1 MNHEY and CDR2 SMNVEV (reference sequence). V was cut by 3 bases and J by 1 base, with 10 bases left in between. The length of the CDR3 is 15 residues. Written as DNA, the CDR3 is TGTGCCAGCAGTTTCGTAACAGGAAGCAATCAGCCCCAGCATTTT. Translated, it gives CASSFVTGSNQPQHF.

The chain couples TRBV7-9 to TRBJ1-1; D unresolved. There are 13 residues in the CDR3. V lost 5 bases and J lost 1, with 8 bases in between. Germline CDR1 SEHNR, CDR2 FQNEAQ (reference sequence). The CDR3 loop is CASSPFANTEAFF. CDR3 DNA: TGTGCCAGCAGCCCATTCGCGAACACTGAAGCTTTCTTT.

The chain has TRBV4-1 and TRBJ2-7; 8 bases map to TRBD1. The V gene's germline CDR1 is MGHRA and CDR2 YSYEKL. The V and J ends lost 6 bases and 2 bases, in that order; junction bases with no gene match: 9. The CDR3 covers 15 residues. The CDR3 sequence: CASSKQGASTYEQYF. CDR3 DNA sequence: TGCGCCAGCAGTAAGCAGGGGGCTTCTACCTACGAGCAGTACTTC.

As to this clone: The sample has other DNA sequences that encode this CDR3 too. V usage is TRBV5-1 and J usage is TRBJ2-1, with TRBD2 matching 14 bases. CDR1 is SGHRS and CDR2 is YFSETQ in the germline V gene. The CDR3 covers 17 residues. V dropped 1 base and J dropped 2; count of bases not matched to a gene: 2. DNA for the CDR3: TGCGCCAGCAGCTTGCCGGGACTAGCGGGAGCCTACAATGAGCAGTTCTTC. It encodes CASSLPGLAGAYNEQFF.

DNA for the CDR3: TGTGCCAGCAGTGGATCTAGCGGGAGGTTCAATGAGCAGTTCTTC. This codes for CASSGSSGRFNEQFF. The chain links TRBV2 to TRBJ2-1; TRBD2 matches 11 bases. V dropped 4 bases and J dropped 6; count of bases not matched to a gene: 5. The CDR3 totals 15 residues. Germline V lookup: CDR1 SNHLY, CDR2 FYNNEI.